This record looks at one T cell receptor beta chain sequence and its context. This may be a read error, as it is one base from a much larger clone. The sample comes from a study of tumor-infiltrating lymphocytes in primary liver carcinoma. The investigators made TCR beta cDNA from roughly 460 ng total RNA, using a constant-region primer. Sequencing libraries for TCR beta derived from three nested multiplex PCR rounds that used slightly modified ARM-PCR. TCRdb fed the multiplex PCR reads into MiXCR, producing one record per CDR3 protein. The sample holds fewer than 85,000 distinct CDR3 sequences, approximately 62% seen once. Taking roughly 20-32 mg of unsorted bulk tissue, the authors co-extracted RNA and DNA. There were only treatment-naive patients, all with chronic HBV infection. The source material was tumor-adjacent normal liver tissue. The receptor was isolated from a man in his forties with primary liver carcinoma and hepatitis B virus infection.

As DNA, the CDR3 is TGTGCCAGCAGCTTAGGTATAGTGGGAGGGCCAAGTGAGCAGTTCTTC. Protein sequence: CASSLGIVGGPSEQFF. The chain uses TRBV11-3 and TRBJ2-1, with 7 bases identical to TRBD2. This CDR3 has 16 amino acids. The V gene's germline CDR1 is SGHNT and CDR2 YENEEA. Unmatched junction bases numbered 12, after V lost 1 base and J lost 9 bases.